One and the same sample provided the 10 T cell receptor beta chains below, sequenced in a study of blood T cell repertoires in COVID-19. Some clones are missing from TCRdb's copy, which holds only in-frame ones; the method was immunoSEQ multiplex PCR. The sample gives about 350,000 clones, about 90% of which show up once; roughly 1% is in the top ten. The specimen was PBMCs or T cells enriched from blood (not recorded which). All receptors derive from a woman in her twenties or thirties who had recovered from COVID-19.

The chain links TRBV4-3 to TRBJ2-7; tentatively, D is TRBD1 (5 bases). The germline V and J ends were trimmed by 0 bases and 3 bases, with 9 bases remaining between them. Germline V gene sequence: CDR1 LGHNA, CDR2 YSLEER. This CDR3 is 14 amino acids long. CDR3 loop: CASSQDPQGYEQYF. CDR3 sequence (DNA): TGCGCCAGCAGCCAAGATCCGCAGGGCTACGAGCAGTACTTC.

The chain uses TRBV9 and TRBJ1-4; D is uncertain. Trimming took 3 bases from V and 0 from J, leaving 3 bases between them. This CDR3 is built from 13 residues. From germline, CDR1 is SGDLS and CDR2 YYNGEE. The CDR3 here is CASSAATNEKLFF. Here the CDR3 DNA reads TGTGCCAGCAGCGCTGCAACTAATGAAAAACTGTTTTTT.

The table lists this clone with a count of one. CDR3 nucleotides: TGTGCCAGCAGTGACAGGGGGCGATGGGAGCAGTACTTC. Translated: CASSDRGRWEQYF. The J gene is TRBJ2-7, the V gene TRBV28, with 10 nucleotides matching TRBD1. CDR1 and CDR2 from the germline V gene are MDHEN and SYDVKM. The CDR3 sequence is 13 residues long. Unmatched junction bases numbered 5, after V lost 5 bases and J lost 7 bases.

In the case of this clone: Germline and junction disagree at one end, which may indicate a read error. V gene TRBV7-2 combines with J gene TRBJ2-7, with TRBD1 as a possible D gene (6 bases). Looked up from germline, CDR1 is SGHTA and CDR2 is FQGNSA. CDR3 length equals 15 residues. CDR3 residues: CASSLGVTGTGERHF. The CDR3 DNA reads as TGTGCCAGCAGCTTAGGGGTAACAGGGACCGGAGAGAGGCACTTC.

The chain employs TRBV6-2 or TRBV6-3 and TRBJ1-2; TRBD1 matches 11 bases. The CDR3 has 16 amino acids. The junction had 6 bases not matched to a gene; V was cut back by 6 bases and J by 0 bases. Germline CDR1 is MNHEY and CDR2 is SVGEGT. DNA for the CDR3: TGTGCCAGCAGCTCCGGACAGGGGGCCCCTAACTATGGCTACACCTTC. Translation: CASSSGQGAPNYGYTF.

The rearrangement uses TRBV28 and TRBJ1-2, with D possibly matching TRBD1 (5 bases). The CDR3 totals 15 residues. The germline CDR1 and CDR2 sequences are MDHEN and SYDVKM. Trimming shortened V by 6 bases and J by 3 bases, and 17 bases separated the two germline ends. CDR3 protein: CASRVPRGGYYGYTF. The CDR3 bases are TGTGCCAGCAGGGTTCCCCGGGGGGGATACTATGGCTACACCTTC.

V and J are TRBV28 and TRBJ2-7, with 9 bases that match TRBD1. This CDR3 contains 14 residues. The germline V gene has CDR1 MDHEN and CDR2 SYDVKM. Germline trimming cut 2 bases from V and 7 bases from J; bases unmatched to any gene: 6. The CDR3 is CASSLGGTGREQYF. The CDR3 coding sequence is TGTGCCAGCAGTTTAGGGGGGACAGGGAGGGAGCAGTACTTC.

The chain uses TRBV4-1 and TRBJ1-6, with TRBD1 matching over 7 bases. J gave up 7 bases and V 0 bases, and 3 bases lay outside the gene matches. The germline CDR1 and CDR2 sequences are MGHRA and YSYEKL. This CDR3 comprises 15 residues. The CDR3 sequence is CASSQDDRENSPLHF. Written as DNA, the CDR3 is TGCGCCAGCAGCCAAGATGACAGGGAGAATTCACCCCTCCACTTT.

The chain couples TRBV29-1 to TRBJ2-3; the D gene is possibly TRBD2 (6 bases). V gave up 1 base and J gave up 1 base, with 9 bases separating them. CDR1 SQVTM and CDR2 ANQGSEA come from the germline V gene. This CDR3 has 14 amino acids. In DNA, the CDR3 is TGCAGCGTTGAAGTCGGGGGAGGCACAGATACGCAGTATTTT. Its translation is CSVEVGGGTDTQYF.

The chain couples TRBV7-8 to TRBJ2-1; TRBD1 aligns across 8 bases. This CDR3 comprises 12 residues. V shed 5 bases and J 10 bases; nucleotides not matched to a gene: 4. Germline V gene data show CDR1 as SGHVS and CDR2 as FQNEAQ. The CDR3 nucleotides are TGTGCCAGCAGCCCAGACAGGGGAGAGCAGTTCTTC. This codes for CASSPDRGEQFF.